Listed below are T cell receptor beta chains from one sample, sequenced in a study of identical twins. MiXCR, run by TCRdb on the 5' RACE reads, gives a single entry per CDR3 protein. This repertoire shows about 520,000 distinct CDR3 sequences, around 20% found once; its top ten account for 0.91%. Another study also made use of these data, one on T cells expressing NK-cell markers.

Sequenced material: CD4+ T cells sorted from blood. These receptors were taken from a woman between 18 and 30 years old in good health. The conserved cysteine and the conserved F or W are not part of the CDR3 here.

V gene	J gene	CDR3 protein
TRBV6-6	TRBJ2-6	ASSLTVFSGANVLT
TRBV12-3/TRBV12-4	TRBJ2-3	ASAPGRTDTQY
TRBV13	TRBJ2-1	ASSSTSGGAYNEQF
TRBV5-1	TRBJ2-1	ASSLTSGTYNEQF
TRBV12-3/TRBV12-4	TRBJ1-1	ASIRGEVVTEAF
TRBV5-1	TRBJ1-2	ASSLGRKDYGYT
TRBV20-1	TRBJ2-1	SAGGGGGRLGNEQF
TRBV5-4	TRBJ2-1	ASSARNNEQF
TRBV3-1	TRBJ1-1	ASSQDNPHPF
TRBV21-1	TRBJ2-5	ASSKGGAAETQY
TRBV20-1	TRBJ2-5	SALIGETQY
TRBV9	TRBJ2-7	ASSEGPGADYEQY
TRBV10-3	TRBJ2-2	ATAAFTGELF
TRBV10-3	TRBJ1-2	AIQQVYGYT
TRBV12-5	TRBJ2-1	ASGFIEGREQF
TRBV5-6	TRBJ2-2	ASNRIGAGTGELF
TRBV6-5	TRBJ2-3	ASRWGSTQY
TRBV7-9	TRBJ2-7	ASRNSGTSGSYEQY
TRBV20-1	TRBJ2-2	TLSAENTGELF
TRBV27	TRBJ2-5	ASAPGGAAGETQY
TRBV7-7	TRBJ2-1	ASSLGSGGDNEQF
TRBV7-9	TRBJ2-7	ASSLKGPHEQY
TRBV3-1	TRBJ2-5	ASLLQNQETQY
TRBV20-1	TRBJ2-3	SASVSTSTDTQY
TRBV7-3	TRBJ2-1	ASSSSSPSSYNEQF
TRBV18	TRBJ2-1	ATRQGLSDNEQF
TRBV14	TRBJ2-3	ASSQVTARSTDTQY
TRBV10-3	TRBJ2-6	AIGSGGAGANVLT
TRBV19	TRBJ2-2	ASRRGGPHTGELF
TRBV7-3	TRBJ2-3	ASSSRGGDTDTQY
TRBV6-1	TRBJ2-7	AAFRDRAFGEQY
TRBV6-1	TRBJ2-3	ASKLDGRATQY
TRBV7-2	TRBJ2-1	ASTPLAGLHEQF
TRBV7-4	TRBJ2-2	ASSIQRGSGELF
TRBV20-1	TRBJ1-5	SANQGFGQPQH
TRBV20-1	TRBJ2-2	SARDRRQGVSRELF
TRBV12-3/TRBV12-4	TRBJ2-4	ASSFSSLNIQY